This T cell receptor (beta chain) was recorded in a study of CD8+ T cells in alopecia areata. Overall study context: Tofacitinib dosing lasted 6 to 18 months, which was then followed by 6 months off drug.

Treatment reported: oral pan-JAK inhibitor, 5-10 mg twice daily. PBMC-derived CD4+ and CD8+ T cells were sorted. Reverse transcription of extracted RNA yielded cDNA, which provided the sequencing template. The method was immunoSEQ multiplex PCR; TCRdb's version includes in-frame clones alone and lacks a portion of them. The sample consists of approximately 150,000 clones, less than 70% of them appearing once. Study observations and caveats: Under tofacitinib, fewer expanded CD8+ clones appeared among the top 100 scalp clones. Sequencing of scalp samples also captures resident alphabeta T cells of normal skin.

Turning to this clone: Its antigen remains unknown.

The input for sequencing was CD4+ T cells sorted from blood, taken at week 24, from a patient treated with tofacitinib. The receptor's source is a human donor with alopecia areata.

CDR3 sequence reads: CASSLGTGLEQYF. The DNA of the CDR3 is TGTGCCAGCAGCTTAGGGACAGGGCTTGAGCAGTACTTC. This rearrangement joins TRBV5-6 to TRBJ2-7; 9 bases align to TRBD1. The germline gives CDR1 SGHDT, CDR2 YYEEEE. The CDR3 covers 13 residues. The trim removed 2 bases at V and 7 bases at J, leaving 4 bases unmatched. Full variable domain (rest looked up from reference TRBV5-6 and TRBJ2-7): DAGVTQSPTHLIKTRGQQVTLRCSPKSGHDTVSWYQQALGQGPQFIFQYYEEEERQRGNFPDRFSGHQFPNYSSELNVNALLLGDSALYLCASSLGTGLEQYFGPGTRLTVT.